These 8 T cell receptor beta chains share one sample of origin, sequenced in a study of blood T cell repertoires in COVID-19. Method: immunoSEQ multiplex PCR; TCRdb's copy keeps in-frame clones and lacks some. The sample lists some 700,000 clones; about nine tenths were seen once. Sequenced material: peripheral blood. The receptor source for this set is a woman in her late teens or twenties with acute or convalescent COVID-19.

The J gene is TRBJ2-3, the V gene TRBV9; TRBD2 is a possible D gene (6 bases). CDR1 and CDR2 (germline): SGDLS, YYNGEE. V gave up 0 bases and J gave up 6 bases, with 17 bases separating them. The CDR3 is 16 amino acids. In DNA, the CDR3 is TGTGCCAGCAGCGTAGTCGGGGGTAGTATGATGGATACGCAGTATTTT. Its translation: CASSVVGGSMMDTQYF.

Only a few counts were recorded for this clone. V gene TRBV7-9 combines with J gene TRBJ1-6; D not certain. Between the trimmed V and J ends, which lost 5 bases and 4 bases, there was a span of 9 bases. This CDR3 is built from 14 residues. The germline V gene has CDR1 SEHNR and CDR2 FQNEAQ (reference sequence). The CDR3 loop is CASSQTGYNSPLHF. CDR3 sequence (DNA): TGTGCCAGCAGCCAGACGGGTTATAATTCACCCCTCCACTTT. Using reference TRBV7-9 and TRBJ1-6 for the parts outside the CDR3, the full variable domain is DTGVSQNPRHKITKRGQNVTFRCDPISEHNRLYWYRQTLGQGPEFLTYFQNEAQLEKSRLLSDRFSAERPKGSFSTLEIQRTEQGDSAMYLCASSQTGYNSPLHFGNGTRLTVT.

The genes are TRBV24-1 and TRBJ1-1; no definite D call. Germline values: CDR1 KGHDR, CDR2 SFDVKD. The CDR3 totals 17 residues. V was shortened by 3 bases and J by 0 bases, with 16 bases between the two germline ends. The CDR3 here is CATSDRTWRQMNTEAFF. The CDR3 bases are TGTGCCACCAGTGATCGAACCTGGAGGCAGATGAACACTGAAGCTTTCTTT.

The chain has TRBV7-2 and TRBJ2-7, with 9 positions matching TRBD1. Germline V gene lookup returns CDR1 SGHTA and CDR2 FQGNSA. Losses at the gene ends were 5 bases for V and 1 base for J; bases not matched to a gene: 9. This CDR3 comprises 16 residues. CDR3 in DNA: TGTGCCAGCAGCATACTGGGACAGGGCCTTTCCTACGAGCAGTACTTC. The encoded protein is CASSILGQGLSYEQYF.

The chain links TRBV9 to TRBJ1-3; TRBD1 agrees at 11 bases. The CDR3 consists of 15 residues. The trim removed 5 bases at V and 3 bases at J, leaving 4 bases unmatched. Germline loops: CDR1 SGDLS, CDR2 YYNGEE. This CDR3 is CASRGQGAGGNTIYF. Here the CDR3 DNA reads TGTGCCAGCAGAGGACAGGGGGCTGGTGGAAACACCATATATTTT. The complete variable domain, with remaining parts taken from reference TRBV9 and TRBJ1-3, reads DSGVTQTPKHLITATGQRVTLRCSPRSGDLSVYWYQQSLDQGLQFLIQYYNGEERAKGNILERFSAQQFPDLHSELNLSSLELGDSALYFCASRGQGAGGNTIYFGEGSWLTVV.

For this clone: This CDR3 is also generated by other DNA sequences in the sample. The chain employs TRBV4-1 and TRBJ2-3; D call uncertain. The CDR3 covers 14 residues. Per germline, CDR1 MGHRA and CDR2 YSYEKL. V lost 1 base and J 5 bases, leaving 10 bases between the germline ends. Here the CDR3 DNA reads TGCGCCAGCAGCCAAGTTAATTCGCGAGATACGCAGTATTTT. Translating gives CASSQVNSRDTQYF.

The CDR3 sequence is CTVEGNTEAFF. The CDR3 DNA reads as TGCACCGTGGAGGGGAACACTGAAGCTTTCTTT. The V and J genes are TRBV29-1 and TRBJ1-1; D is unclear. Germline CDR1 is SQVTM and CDR2 is ANQGSEA. The CDR3 runs to 11 residues.

This chain's CDR3 is CASRKLRTTGLTDTQYF. The CDR3 region has the DNA TGTGCCAGCAGGAAATTAAGGACCACAGGGTTAACAGATACGCAGTATTTT. This chain connects TRBV13 to TRBJ2-3; D might be TRBD1 (6 bases). Trimming stripped 6 bases from V and 3 bases from J, with 22 bases between. The CDR3 runs to 17 residues. Per germline, CDR1 PRHDT and CDR2 FYEKMQ (reference sequence).